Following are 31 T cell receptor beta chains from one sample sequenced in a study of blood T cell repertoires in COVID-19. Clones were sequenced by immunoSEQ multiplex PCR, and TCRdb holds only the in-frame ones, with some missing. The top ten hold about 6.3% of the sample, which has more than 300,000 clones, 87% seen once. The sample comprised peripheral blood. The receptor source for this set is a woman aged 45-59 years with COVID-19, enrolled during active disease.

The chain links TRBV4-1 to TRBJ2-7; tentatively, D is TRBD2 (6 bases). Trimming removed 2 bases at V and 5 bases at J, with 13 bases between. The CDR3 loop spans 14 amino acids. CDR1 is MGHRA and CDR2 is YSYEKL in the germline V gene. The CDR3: CASSQSGSDNEQYF. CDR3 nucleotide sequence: TGCGCCAGCAGCCAATCCGGGAGCGATAACGAGCAGTACTTC.

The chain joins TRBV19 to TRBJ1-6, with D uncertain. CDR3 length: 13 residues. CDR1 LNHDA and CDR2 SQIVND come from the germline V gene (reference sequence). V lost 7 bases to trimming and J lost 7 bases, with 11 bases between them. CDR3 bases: TGTGCCAGTACCTTAACATGGAATTCACCCCTCCACTTT. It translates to CASTLTWNSPLHF.

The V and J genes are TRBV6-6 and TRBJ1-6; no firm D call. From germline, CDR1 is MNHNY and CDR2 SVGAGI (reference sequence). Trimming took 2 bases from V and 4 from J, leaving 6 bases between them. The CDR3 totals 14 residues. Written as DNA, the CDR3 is TGTGCCAGCAGTTACGACAATTATAATTCACCCCTCCACTTT. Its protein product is CASSYDNYNSPLHF.

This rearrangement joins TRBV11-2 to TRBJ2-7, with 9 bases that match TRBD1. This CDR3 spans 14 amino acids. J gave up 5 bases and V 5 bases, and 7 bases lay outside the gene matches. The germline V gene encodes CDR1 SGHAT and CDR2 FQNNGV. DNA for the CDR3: TGTGCCAGCAGCGCGGACAGGGGTTTGGACGAGCAGTACTTC. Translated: CASSADRGLDEQYF.

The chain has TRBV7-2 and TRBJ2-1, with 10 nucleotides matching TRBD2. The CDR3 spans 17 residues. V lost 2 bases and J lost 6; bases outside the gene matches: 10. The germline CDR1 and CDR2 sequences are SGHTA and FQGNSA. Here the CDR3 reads CASSLLLVASGSNEQFF. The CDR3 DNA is TGTGCCAGCAGCTTACTTCTCGTGGCTAGCGGGAGCAATGAGCAGTTCTTC. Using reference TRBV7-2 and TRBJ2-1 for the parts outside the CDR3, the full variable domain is GAGVSQSPSNKVTEKGKDVELRCDPISGHTALYWYRQSLGQGLEFLIYFQGNSAPDKSGLPSDRFSAERTGGSVSTLTIQRTQQEDSAVYLCASSLLLVASGSNEQFFGPGTRLTVL.

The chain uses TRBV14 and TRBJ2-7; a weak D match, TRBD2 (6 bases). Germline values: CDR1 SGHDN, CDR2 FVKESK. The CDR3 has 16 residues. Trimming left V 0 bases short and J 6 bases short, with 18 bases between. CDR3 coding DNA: TGTGCCAGCAGCCAAGACAGCGGGCAGGTCTATAGCGAGCAGTACTTC. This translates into CASSQDSGQVYSEQYF.

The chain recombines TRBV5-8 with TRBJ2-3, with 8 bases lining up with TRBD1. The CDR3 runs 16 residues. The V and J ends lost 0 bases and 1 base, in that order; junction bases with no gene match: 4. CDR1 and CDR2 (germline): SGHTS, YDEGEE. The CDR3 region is CASSLGPGQGTDTQYF. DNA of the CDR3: TGTGCCAGCAGCTTGGGTCCGGGACAGGGCACAGATACGCAGTATTTT.

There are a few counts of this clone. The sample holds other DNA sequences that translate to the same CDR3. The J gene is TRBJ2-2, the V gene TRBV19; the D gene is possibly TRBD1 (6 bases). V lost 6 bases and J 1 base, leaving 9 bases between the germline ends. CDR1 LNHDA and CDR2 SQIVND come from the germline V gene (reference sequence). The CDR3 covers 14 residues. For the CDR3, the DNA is TGTGCCAGTAGGTTACAGGGGAACACCGGGGAGCTGTTTTTT. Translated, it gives CASRLQGNTGELFF.

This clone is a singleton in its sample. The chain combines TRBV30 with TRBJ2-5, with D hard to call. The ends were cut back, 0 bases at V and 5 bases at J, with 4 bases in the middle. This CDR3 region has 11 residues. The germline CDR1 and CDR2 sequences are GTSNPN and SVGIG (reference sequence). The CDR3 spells CAWSVHETQYF. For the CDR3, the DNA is TGTGCCTGGAGTGTACACGAGACCCAGTACTTC.

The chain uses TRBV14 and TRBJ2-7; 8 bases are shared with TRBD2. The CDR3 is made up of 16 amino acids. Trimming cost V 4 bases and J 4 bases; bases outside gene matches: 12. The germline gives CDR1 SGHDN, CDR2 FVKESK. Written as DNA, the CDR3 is TGTGCCAGCAGCCCTCGGCGGGAGGCACCCAGGTACGAGCAGTACTTC. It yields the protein CASSPRREAPRYEQYF.

The CDR3 protein is CASSPSWGAGYGYTF. As DNA, the CDR3 is TGTGCCAGCTCACCGTCCTGGGGCGCCGGCTATGGCTACACCTTC. The rearrangement uses TRBV18 and TRBJ1-2, with D tentatively TRBD1 (5 bases). V was trimmed by 3 bases and J by 4 bases, leaving 15 bases between them. This CDR3 is built from 15 residues. Germline V gene sequence: CDR1 KGHSH, CDR2 LQKENI.

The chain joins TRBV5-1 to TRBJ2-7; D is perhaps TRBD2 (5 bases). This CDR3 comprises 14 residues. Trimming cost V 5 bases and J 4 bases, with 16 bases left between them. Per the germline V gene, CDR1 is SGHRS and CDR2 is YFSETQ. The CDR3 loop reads CASRNPGRTYEQYF. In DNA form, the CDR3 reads TGCGCCAGCAGAAACCCGGGAAGGACGTACGAGCAGTACTTC.

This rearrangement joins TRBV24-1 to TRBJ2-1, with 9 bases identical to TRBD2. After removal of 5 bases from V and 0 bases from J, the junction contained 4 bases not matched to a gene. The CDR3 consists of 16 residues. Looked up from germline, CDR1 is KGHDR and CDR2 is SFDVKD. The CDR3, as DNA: TGTGCCACCAGTGGACTAGCGGCAAGCTCCTACAATGAGCAGTTCTTC. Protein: CATSGLAASSYNEQFF.

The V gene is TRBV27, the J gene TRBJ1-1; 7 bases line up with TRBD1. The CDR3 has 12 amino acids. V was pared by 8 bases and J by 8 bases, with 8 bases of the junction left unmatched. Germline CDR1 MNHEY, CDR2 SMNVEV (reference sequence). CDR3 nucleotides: TGTGCCAGCTACCGGACAGGCAAAGAAGCTTTCTTT. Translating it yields CASYRTGKEAFF.

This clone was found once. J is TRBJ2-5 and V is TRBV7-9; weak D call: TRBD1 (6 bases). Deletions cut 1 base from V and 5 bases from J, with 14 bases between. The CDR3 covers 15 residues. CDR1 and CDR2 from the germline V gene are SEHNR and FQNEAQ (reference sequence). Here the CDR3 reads CASSLVAGGGETQYF. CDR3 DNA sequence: TGTGCCAGCAGCTTAGTAGCAGGTGGGGGCGAGACCCAGTACTTC. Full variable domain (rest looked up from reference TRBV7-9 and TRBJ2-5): DTGVSQNPRHKITKRGQNVTFRCDPISEHNRLYWYRQTLGQGPEFLTYFQNEAQLEKSRLLSDRFSAERPKGSFSTLEIQRTEQGDSAMYLCASSLVAGGGETQYFGPGTRLLVL.

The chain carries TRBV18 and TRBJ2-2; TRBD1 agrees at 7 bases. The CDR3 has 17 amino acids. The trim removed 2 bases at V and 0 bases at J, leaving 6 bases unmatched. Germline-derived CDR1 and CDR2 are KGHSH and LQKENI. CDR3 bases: TGTGCCAGCTCACCAACCAGACAGGGCACGAACACCGGGGAGCTGTTTTTT. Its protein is CASSPTRQGTNTGELFF.

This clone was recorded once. The DNA for the CDR3 is TGTGCCAGTACCGGGACAGCACCGGGACTAGCGGGAGTCCTCTCGGCCAAAAACATTCAGTACTTC. It is translated as CASTGTAPGLAGVLSAKNIQYF. The rearrangement uses TRBV19 and TRBJ2-4, with 14 bases matching TRBD2. Trimming took 7 bases from V and 1 from J; bases not matched to a gene: 21. This CDR3 region has 22 residues. CDR1 is LNHDA, CDR2 SQIVND, per germline (reference sequence).

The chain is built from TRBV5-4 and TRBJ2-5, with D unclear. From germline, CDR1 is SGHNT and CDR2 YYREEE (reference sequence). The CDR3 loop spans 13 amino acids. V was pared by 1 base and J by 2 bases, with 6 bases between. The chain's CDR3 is CASSLFLQETQYF. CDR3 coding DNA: TGTGCCAGCAGCTTGTTCCTGCAAGAGACCCAGTACTTC.

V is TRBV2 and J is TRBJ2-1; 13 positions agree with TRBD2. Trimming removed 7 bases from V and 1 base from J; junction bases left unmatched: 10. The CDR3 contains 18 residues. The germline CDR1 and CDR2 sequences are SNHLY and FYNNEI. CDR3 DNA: TGTGCCAGCACCCGACTAGCGGGAGGTCTCGGGTCCTACAATGAGCAGTTCTTC. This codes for CASTRLAGGLGSYNEQFF.

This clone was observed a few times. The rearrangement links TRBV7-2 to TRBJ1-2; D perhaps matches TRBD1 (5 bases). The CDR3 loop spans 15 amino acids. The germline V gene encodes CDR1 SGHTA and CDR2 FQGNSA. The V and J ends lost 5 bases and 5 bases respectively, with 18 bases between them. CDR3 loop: CASSLVPGGAYGYTF. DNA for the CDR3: TGTGCCAGCAGCCTAGTGCCAGGAGGGGCATATGGCTACACCTTC. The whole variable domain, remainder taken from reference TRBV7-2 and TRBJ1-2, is GAGVSQSPSNKVTEKGKDVELRCDPISGHTALYWYRQSLGQGLEFLIYFQGNSAPDKSGLPSDRFSAERTGGSVSTLTIQRTQQEDSAVYLCASSLVPGGAYGYTFGSGTRLTVV.

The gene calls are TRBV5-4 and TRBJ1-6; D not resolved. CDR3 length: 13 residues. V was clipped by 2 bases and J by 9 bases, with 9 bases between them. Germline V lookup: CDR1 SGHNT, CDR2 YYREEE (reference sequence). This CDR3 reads CASSFYRGSPLHF. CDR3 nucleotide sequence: TGTGCCAGCAGCTTTTATCGGGGTTCACCCCTCCACTTT.

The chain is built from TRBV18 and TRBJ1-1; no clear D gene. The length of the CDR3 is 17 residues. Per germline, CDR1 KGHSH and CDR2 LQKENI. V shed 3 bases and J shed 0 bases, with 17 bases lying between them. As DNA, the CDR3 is TGTGCCAGCTCACCGCCACCTAGCCGGGATTTGAACACTGAAGCTTTCTTT. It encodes CASSPPPSRDLNTEAFF.

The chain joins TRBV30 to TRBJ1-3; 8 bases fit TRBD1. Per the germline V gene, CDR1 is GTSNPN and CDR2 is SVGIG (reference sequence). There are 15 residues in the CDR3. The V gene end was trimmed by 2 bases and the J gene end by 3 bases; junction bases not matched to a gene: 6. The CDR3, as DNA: TGTGCCTGGAGTCCCGGCAGGGGGCGTGGAAACACCATATATTTT. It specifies CAWSPGRGRGNTIYF. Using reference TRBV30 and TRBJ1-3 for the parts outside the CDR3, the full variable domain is SQTIHQWPATLVQPVGSPLSLECTVEGTSNPNLYWYRQAAGRGLQLLFYSVGIGQISSEVPQNLSASRPQDRQFILSSKKLLLSDSGFYLCAWSPGRGRGNTIYFGEGSWLTVV.

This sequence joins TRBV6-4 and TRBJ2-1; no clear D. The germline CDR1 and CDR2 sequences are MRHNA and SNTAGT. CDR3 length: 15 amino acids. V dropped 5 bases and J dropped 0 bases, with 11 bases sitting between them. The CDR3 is CASSRQAGSYNEQFF. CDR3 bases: TGTGCCAGCAGTAGGCAGGCCGGCTCCTACAATGAGCAGTTCTTC.

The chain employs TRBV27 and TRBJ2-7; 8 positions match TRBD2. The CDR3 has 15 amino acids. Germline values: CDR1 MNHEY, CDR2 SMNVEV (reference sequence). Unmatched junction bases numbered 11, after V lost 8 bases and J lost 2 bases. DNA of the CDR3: TGTGCCAGCTGTGGTGTGCGGGAGGATACCTACGAGCAGTACTTC. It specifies CASCGVREDTYEQYF.

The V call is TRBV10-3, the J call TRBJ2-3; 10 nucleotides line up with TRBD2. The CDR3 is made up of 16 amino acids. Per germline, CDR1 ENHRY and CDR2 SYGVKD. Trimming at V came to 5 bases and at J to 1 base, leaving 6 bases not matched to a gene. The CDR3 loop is CAISKGGTSGTDTQYF. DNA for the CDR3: TGTGCCATCAGTAAGGGGGGGACTAGCGGCACAGATACGCAGTATTTT.

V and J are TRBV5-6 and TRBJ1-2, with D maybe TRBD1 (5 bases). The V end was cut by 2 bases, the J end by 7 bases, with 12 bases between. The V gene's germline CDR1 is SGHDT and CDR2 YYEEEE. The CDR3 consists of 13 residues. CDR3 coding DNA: TGTGCCAGCAGCTTACAGGATCGAGGTGGCTACACCTTC. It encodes CASSLQDRGGYTF.

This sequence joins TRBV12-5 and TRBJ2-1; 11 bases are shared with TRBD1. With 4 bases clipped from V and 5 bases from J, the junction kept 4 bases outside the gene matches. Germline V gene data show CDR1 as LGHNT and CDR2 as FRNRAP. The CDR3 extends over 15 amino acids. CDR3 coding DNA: TGTGCTAGTGGTTCGGACAGGGGGCCACACAATGAGCAGTTCTTC. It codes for CASGSDRGPHNEQFF.

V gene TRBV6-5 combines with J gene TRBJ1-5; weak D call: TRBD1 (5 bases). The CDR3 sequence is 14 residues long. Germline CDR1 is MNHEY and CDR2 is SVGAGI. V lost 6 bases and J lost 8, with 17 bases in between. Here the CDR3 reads CASSNGGGLKPQHF. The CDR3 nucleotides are TGTGCCAGCAGCAACGGGGGAGGGCTAAAGCCCCAGCATTTT.

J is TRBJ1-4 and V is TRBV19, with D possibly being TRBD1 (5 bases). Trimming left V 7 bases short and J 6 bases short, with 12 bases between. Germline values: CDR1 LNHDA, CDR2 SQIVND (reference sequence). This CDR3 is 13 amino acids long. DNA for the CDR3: TGTGCCAGTAAGGGGTTGTTATATGAAAAACTGTTTTTT. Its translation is CASKGLLYEKLFF.

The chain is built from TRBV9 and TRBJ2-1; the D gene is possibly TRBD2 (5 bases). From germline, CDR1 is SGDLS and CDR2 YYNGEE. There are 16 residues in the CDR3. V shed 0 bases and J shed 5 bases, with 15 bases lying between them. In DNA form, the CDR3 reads TGTGCCAGCAGCGTAGATGCCTTTGTCGGGAACAATGAGCAGTTCTTC. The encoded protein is CASSVDAFVGNNEQFF.